This T cell receptor beta chain derives from a study of T cells in Graves' hyperthyroidism and ophthalmopathy. V lost 6 bases, J lost 4 bases, and 15 bases lay in between. CDR1 is MDHEN and CDR2 is SYDVKM in the germline V gene. The CDR3 loop spans 14 amino acids. This clonotype appeared many times. PBMCs were obtained from over 8.5 ml fresh peripheral blood. RNA transcripts gave rise to amplified TCR beta CDR3 regions. The TCR CDR3 first-round RT-PCR relied on the HTBI primer set. Each CDR3 protein is one row after TCRdb ran MiXCR on the multiplex PCR reads. This sample has roughly 400,000 distinct CDR3 sequences, with over 11% found just once.

V is TRBV28 and J is TRBJ2-5; tentatively, D is TRBD1 (6 bases). The TCR comes from a man aged 50-59 years with Graves' ophthalmopathy. Source material: blood. In DNA, the CDR3 is TGTGCCAGCAGGAGCCCGGGACAAGGAGAGACCCAGTACTTC. Translating it yields CASRSPGQGETQYF.